The 14 T cell receptor beta chains given below trace back to one sample, sequenced in a study of cytomegalovirus exposure and HLA in healthy donors. The primer mix had 60 Vbeta and 13 Jbeta primers. The method was immunoSEQ multiplex PCR; TCRdb's version includes in-frame clones alone and lacks a portion of them. This table has 60,000 to 70,000 clones, approximately 72% appearing once. The specimen was PBMCs. The receptors here all came from a woman aged 25-40 years in good health and CMV-seronegative.

The rearrangement joins TRBV9 to TRBJ1-5; D gene ambiguous. The CDR3 covers 13 residues. V gave up 0 bases and J gave up 4 bases, with 5 bases separating them. From germline, CDR1 is SGDLS and CDR2 YYNGEE. In nucleotides, the CDR3 is TGTGCCAGCAGCGTAGACTGGAATCAGCCCCAGCATTTT. Its protein product is CASSVDWNQPQHF.

This chain uses TRBV7-6 with TRBJ2-3; D is unresolved. Germline CDR1 SGHVS, CDR2 FNYEAQ. The CDR3 spans 12 residues. Trimming stripped 2 bases from V and 4 bases from J, with 4 bases between. The CDR3 here is CASSLRADTQYF. CDR3 coding DNA: TGTGCCAGCAGCTTACGTGCAGATACGCAGTATTTT.

V and J are TRBV7-2 and TRBJ2-1; D might be TRBD2 (7 bases). The CDR3 is 15 amino acids. CDR1 and CDR2 from the germline V gene are SGHTA and FQGNSA. Trimming removed 5 bases at V and 7 bases at J, with 18 bases between. The CDR3, as DNA: TGTGCCAGCAGCCCCCCCGGGGGGCCCCGGAATGAGCAGTTCTTC. Its translation is CASSPPGGPRNEQFF. Together with reference TRBV7-2 and TRBJ2-1, the CDR3 gives the full variable domain: GAGVSQSPSNKVTEKGKDVELRCDPISGHTALYWYRQSLGQGLEFLIYFQGNSAPDKSGLPSDRFSAERTGGSVSTLTIQRTQQEDSAVYLCASSPPGGPRNEQFFGPGTRLTVL.

V and J are TRBV10-3 and TRBJ1-1; D is possibly TRBD1 (6 bases). The V end lost 3 bases, the J end lost 7 bases, and 12 bases lay between the germline ends. Per the germline V gene, CDR1 is ENHRY and CDR2 is SYGVKD. The CDR3 length is 13 residues. In nucleotides, the CDR3 is TGTGCCATCAGTGACCTGATACAGGGTGAAGCTTTCTTT. Translated: CAISDLIQGEAFF.

The chain is built from TRBV9 and TRBJ2-7; D gene uncertain. CDR1 SGDLS and CDR2 YYNGEE come from the germline V gene. V was clipped by 0 bases and J by 5 bases, with 15 bases between them. The CDR3 runs 15 residues. The chain's CDR3 is CASSVGSGSLHEQYF. The CDR3 DNA follows: TGTGCCAGCAGCGTAGGCTCGGGTTCCTTACACGAGCAGTACTTC.

This CDR3 is CASSIGLAAQETQYF. The CDR3 coding sequence is TGTGCCAGCAGCATAGGACTAGCAGCACAAGAGACCCAGTACTTC. J is TRBJ2-5 and V is TRBV9; 8 nucleotides match TRBD2. With 4 bases clipped from V and 2 bases from J, the junction kept 7 bases outside the gene matches. The germline gives CDR1 SGDLS, CDR2 YYNGEE. The CDR3 has 15 residues.

The chain employs TRBV29-1 and TRBJ2-5; D perhaps matches TRBD2 (6 bases). Trimming took off 7 bases at V and 5 bases at J, with 20 bases between the two ends. Germline V lookup: CDR1 SQVTM, CDR2 ANQGSEA. This CDR3 contains 14 residues. CDR3: CSDGGLSRRETQYF. As DNA, the CDR3 is TGCAGCGATGGGGGACTCTCGAGACGGGAGACCCAGTACTTC.

The V gene is TRBV30, the J gene TRBJ1-4; the match to TRBD1 covers 8 bases. Germline values: CDR1 GTSNPN, CDR2 SVGIG (reference sequence). The J segment lost 0 bases and the V segment lost 6 bases, leaving 12 bases of the junction unmatched. The CDR3 runs to 17 residues. For the CDR3, the DNA is TGTGCCTGTACTTGGGGGCAGGGGGCAGCAACTAATGAAAAACTGTTTTTT. Translated: CACTWGQGAATNEKLFF.

The chain has TRBV9 and TRBJ1-5; no definite D call. The V and J ends lost 2 bases and 0 bases respectively, with 6 bases between them. Germline values: CDR1 SGDLS, CDR2 YYNGEE. The CDR3 extends over 14 amino acids. CDR3 nucleotide sequence: TGTGCCAGCAGCGTTCCTAATAGCAATCAGCCCCAGCATTTT. Translating it yields CASSVPNSNQPQHF.

This clone was seen a few times. The chain recombines TRBV7-8 with TRBJ1-2; D might be TRBD1 (6 bases). The CDR3 extends over 15 amino acids. V was cut by 3 bases and J by 7 bases, with 18 bases left in between. Per the germline V gene, CDR1 is SGHVS and CDR2 is FQNEAQ. This chain's CDR3 is CASSFNRDKMFGYTF. DNA for the CDR3: TGTGCCAGCAGCTTCAACAGGGATAAGATGTTTGGCTACACCTTC. The full variable domain, in which reference TRBV7-8 and TRBJ1-2 provide the parts outside the CDR3, is GAGVSQSPRYKVAKRGQDVALRCDPISGHVSLFWYQQALGQGPEFLTYFQNEAQLDKSGLPSDRFFAERPEGSVSTLKIQRTQQEDSAVYLCASSFNRDKMFGYTFGSGTRLTVV.

For the CDR3, the DNA is TGCGCCAGCAGCTTGGTAACGACAGGGGAAGGGGATACGCAGTATTTT. Protein: CASSLVTTGEGDTQYF. The J gene is TRBJ2-3, the V gene TRBV5-1, with TRBD1 matching over 8 bases. Germline CDR1 is SGHRS and CDR2 is YFSETQ. The CDR3 extends over 16 amino acids. With 0 bases clipped from V and 6 bases from J, the junction kept 9 bases outside the gene matches.

The chain links TRBV27 to TRBJ2-7; D is ambiguous. V gave up 5 bases and J gave up 4 bases, with 21 bases separating them. Germline CDR1 and CDR2: MNHEY and SMNVEV (reference sequence). CDR3 length: 16 amino acids. The CDR3 sequence is CASSPARHPPPYEQYF. The CDR3 coding sequence is TGTGCCAGCAGTCCCGCTCGACACCCACCCCCTTACGAGCAGTACTTC.

This clone was counted only a few times. The V and J genes are TRBV10-3 and TRBJ1-5; 7 bases are a match to TRBD1. Germline-derived CDR1 and CDR2 are ENHRY and SYGVKD. Trimming cost V 5 bases and J 0 bases; bases outside gene matches: 4. This CDR3 has 15 amino acids. The CDR3 DNA is TGTGCCATCAGTCAGGGGGGAGTTAGCAATCAGCCCCAGCATTTT. It is translated as CAISQGGVSNQPQHF.

V is TRBV4-2 and J is TRBJ2-1, with D hard to call. This CDR3 region has 16 residues. Germline V gene lookup returns CDR1 LGHNA and CDR2 YNFKEQ. The germline V and J ends were trimmed by 4 bases and 10 bases, with 23 bases remaining between them. The CDR3, as DNA: TGTGCCAGCAGCCCCGAGGTAGGTCTCCAAATAAGAGAGCAGTTCTTC. Translation gives CASSPEVGLQIREQFF.